The next 6 T cell receptor beta chains were all read from a single sample in a study of CD8 T cells in ankylosing spondylitis. Overall study results and limits: Seemingly characteristic of ankylosing spondylitis blood was a TCR beta motif consisting of about 8 highly homologous variants.

Their recognized antigens are unknown. A single record per CDR3 protein comes from TCRdb applying MiXCR to the 5' RACE reads. Of 300,000 to 400,000 distinct CDR3 sequences in the sample, approximately 20% were seen once. Sequencing input: blood, either unsorted or a sorted T cell fraction (not recorded which). The source of these receptors is a male donor with ankylosing spondylitis.

This clonotype was seen a handful of times. This chain links TRBV9 with TRBJ1-4; D remains unclear. Germline V gene sequence: CDR1 SGDLS, CDR2 YYNGEE. V was clipped by 2 bases and J by 2 bases, with 13 bases between them. CDR3 length equals 16 residues. CDR3 in DNA: TGTGCCAGCAGCGTCTTCCCGGTGCAGACTAATGAAAAACTGTTTTTT. Amino acid sequence: CASSVFPVQTNEKLFF.

CDR3 sequence reads: CASSPRGGVKNIQYF. Written as DNA, the CDR3 is TGTGCCAGCAGCCCTAGGGGAGGTGTCAAAAACATTCAGTACTTC. The J gene is TRBJ2-4, the V gene TRBV7-8; D perhaps matches TRBD2 (6 bases). V lost 5 bases, J lost 3 bases, and 14 bases lay in between. The length of the CDR3 is 15 residues. The germline gives CDR1 SGHVS, CDR2 FQNEAQ.

V and J are TRBV6-1 and TRBJ1-1, with D perhaps matching TRBD1 (5 bases). This CDR3 has 15 amino acids. Germline V gives CDR1 MNHNS, CDR2 SASEGT. The V end lost 3 bases, the J end lost 1 base, and 12 bases lay between the germline ends. The CDR3 DNA follows: TGTGCCAGCAGTGATGCAGGGCGGGGGAACACTGAAGCTTTCTTT. This encodes CASSDAGRGNTEAFF.

The sample holds a few counts of this clonotype. The CDR3 loop is CSAPRLGRTYEQYF. CDR3 DNA: TGCAGTGCACCCCGACTGGGGAGGACCTACGAGCAGTACTTC. V and J are TRBV20-1 and TRBJ2-7, with D possibly being TRBD2 (6 bases). V lost 6 bases, J lost 2 bases, and 17 bases lay in between. The CDR3 sequence is 14 residues long. Germline assignment: CDR1 DFQATT and CDR2 SNEGSKA (reference sequence).

This clonotype showed up just a few times. This rearrangement joins TRBV29-1 to TRBJ2-3, with D tentatively TRBD1 or TRBD2 (6 bases each). The CDR3 is made up of 14 amino acids. Germline lookup yields CDR1 SQVTM and CDR2 ANQGSEA. The V end lost 7 bases, the J end lost 2 bases, and 16 bases lay between the germline ends. The DNA of the CDR3 is TGCAGCGCCCGACGGGGGCGTACCACAGATACGCAGTATTTT. Amino acids: CSARRGRTTDTQYF.

V and J are TRBV11-2 and TRBJ2-3, with TRBD2 as a possible D gene (6 bases). Between the trimmed V and J ends, which lost 5 bases and 2 bases, there was a span of 14 bases. Per germline, CDR1 SGHAT and CDR2 FQNNGV. The length of the CDR3 is 15 residues. CDR3 coding DNA: TGTGCCAGCAGCATTTATAGCGGTCCCACAGATACGCAGTATTTT. Its protein is CASSIYSGPTDTQYF.